Sequencing of this T cell receptor (beta chain) was carried out in a study of vaccination and CD4 T cells after COVID-19. Study-level information: As their vaccination, participants received two doses of either BNT162b2 or mRNA-1273 vaccine. Post-vaccine sampling followed dose two by a median approximately 74 days (range 14 to 241). Investigators drew the post-COVID samples a median approximately 100 days after diagnosis, with a range of 35 to 161.

Stated treatment: roughly 11-day PBMC culture with coronavirus spike peptide pools or control peptides (ViraFEST assay). After removal of 4 bases from V and 8 bases from J, the junction contained 6 bases not matched to a gene. CDR1 is SEHNR and CDR2 is FQNEAQ in the germline V gene (reference sequence). The CDR3 is made up of 13 amino acids. Oncomine TCR Beta short-read sequencing was applied to DNA from cultured CD4+ T cells. Investigators isolated genomic DNA from cultured CD4+ T cells. TCRdb re-analysed the PCR reads in MiXCR, keeping a single row per CDR3 protein. The top ten clones hold 29% of a sample with roughly 10,000 distinct CDR3 sequences, roughly 40% of them seen once. Concerning this clonotype: Its antigen is as yet unknown.

V usage is TRBV7-9 and J usage is TRBJ2-7; TRBD2 aligns across 9 bases. Sequencing was carried out using CD4+ T cells from blood, cultured in vitro. The sequence was collected from a human donor who had recovered from COVID-19. CDR3 bases: TGTGCCAGCAGCTCTTCTAGCGGGACCCAGCAGTACTTC. This sequence encodes CASSSSSGTQQYF.